The 24 T cell receptor beta chains below were found in one sample sequenced in a study of response to subunit inactivated influenza vaccine (dated by TCRdb to 2017 to 2018). Libraries were constructed by RT-PCR. Sequencing was performed on an Illumina HiSeq 2500. TCRdb trimmed public reads at Q25 via fastp, called clones via MiXCR and kept in-frame beta chains. One record per CDR3 amino acid sequence lists the most common genes and DNA. This sample has approximately 500,000 distinct CDR3 sequences in its table, and around 21% of those were observed once. Together, the top ten hold under 3.5% of the sample. These data also formed part of another study, on T cells expressing NK-cell markers. The second investigation adds: TCR beta cDNA libraries were made by 5'RACE template switching that added a universal primer site and unique molecular identifiers.

Sequenced here: CD4+ T cells sorted from PBMCs, sampled roughly 13 days after vaccination. The receptors were sampled from a man between 50 and 59 years old who received an inactivated influenza vaccine. Donor details come from another sample of the same person, matched by shared clones.

Only a few counts were recorded for this clonotype. The rearrangement uses TRBV2 and TRBJ1-5, with TRBD1 matching 7 bases. Trimming at V came to 6 bases and at J to 4 bases, leaving 0 bases not matched to a gene. Germline V CDR1 and CDR2: SNHLY, FYNNEI. The CDR3 has 12 amino acids. The CDR3 region is CASRDRNQPQHF. Written as DNA, the CDR3 is TGTGCCAGCAGGGACAGGAATCAGCCCCAGCATTTT.

The chain uses TRBV6-1 and TRBJ2-1; 9 positions match TRBD1. V was pared by 2 bases and J by 7 bases, with 6 bases of the junction left unmatched. The V gene's germline CDR1 is MNHNS and CDR2 SASEGT. The CDR3 runs to 15 residues. CDR3 residues: CASSEIGQGMNEQFF. In DNA form, the CDR3 reads TGTGCCAGCAGTGAAATCGGACAGGGGATGAATGAGCAGTTCTTC.

The rearrangement uses TRBV4-2 and TRBJ2-3, with 7 bases aligning to TRBD1. The J segment lost 2 bases and the V segment lost 0 bases, leaving 8 bases of the junction unmatched. The CDR3 sequence is 17 residues long. Per germline, CDR1 LGHNA and CDR2 YNFKEQ. CDR3 nucleotides: TGTGCCAGCAGCCAAGAAGCAAGGGGGCGAGTCACAGATACGCAGTATTTT. Protein sequence: CASSQEARGRVTDTQYF.

V gene TRBV10-2 combines with J gene TRBJ2-7, with 8 positions matching TRBD2. V gave up 6 bases and J gave up 3 bases; unmatched junction bases: 7. This CDR3 comprises 14 residues. Germline assignment: CDR1 WSHSY and CDR2 SAAADI. In DNA form, the CDR3 reads TGCGCCAGCAGAGAGACTAGCGTCAGCTACGAGCAGTACTTC. Its translation: CASRETSVSYEQYF.

The chain couples TRBV7-2 to TRBJ2-5; TRBD1 is a possible D gene (5 bases). This CDR3 spans 13 amino acids. Trimming removed 3 bases at V and 5 bases at J, with 10 bases between. Germline V gene lookup returns CDR1 SGHTA and CDR2 FQGNSA. CDR3 amino acids: CASSFTRVETQYF. The CDR3, as DNA: TGTGCCAGCAGCTTTACCAGGGTGGAGACCCAGTACTTC.

This chain uses TRBV6-2 or TRBV6-3 with TRBJ2-3; no definite D call. Germline V gives CDR1 MNHEY, CDR2 SVGEGT. The CDR3 has 14 amino acids. Deletions cut 0 bases from V and 8 bases from J, with 12 bases between. The CDR3 DNA sequence: TGTGCCAGCAGTTACTCGATTTCCAGCCCTACGCAGTATTTT. Its protein product is CASSYSISSPTQYF.

This clonotype occurred a few times. The V call is TRBV10-3, the J call TRBJ2-7; D possibly uses TRBD1 or TRBD2 (5 bases each). V dropped 2 bases and J dropped 3 bases, with 11 bases sitting between them. The CDR3 extends over 14 amino acids. Germline V CDR1 and CDR2: ENHRY, SYGVKD. The DNA of the CDR3 is TGTGCCATCAGTGAGCCCCGGGACGGCTACGAGCAGTACTTC. Its translation: CAISEPRDGYEQYF.

The CDR3 reads CSAHQLGRSYNEQFF. For the CDR3, the DNA is TGCAGTGCTCACCAGCTAGGCCGTTCCTACAATGAGCAGTTCTTC. The chain is built from TRBV20-1 and TRBJ2-1, with D hard to call. V was cut by 5 bases and J by 1 base, with 15 bases left in between. CDR1 is DFQATT, CDR2 SNEGSKA, per germline (reference sequence). CDR3 length: 15 residues.

The rearrangement uses TRBV18 and TRBJ1-1, with D unresolved. Germline V CDR1 and CDR2: KGHSH, LQKENI. V gave up 5 bases and J gave up 6 bases, with 7 bases separating them. The CDR3 runs to 11 residues. The CDR3 coding sequence is TGTGCCAGCTCATCCGGGGCTGAAGCTTTCTTT. Amino acid sequence: CASSSGAEAFF.

This chain joins TRBV18 and TRBJ2-3; 7 nucleotides match TRBD2. The junction had 8 bases not matched to a gene; V was cut back by 5 bases and J by 0 bases. This CDR3 region has 16 residues. The germline gives CDR1 KGHSH, CDR2 LQKENI. The CDR3 coding sequence is TGTGCCAGCTCAACAACGAGCGGGGCCAGCACAGATACGCAGTATTTT. Amino acids: CASSTTSGASTDTQYF.

The chain has TRBV20-1 and TRBJ1-5; TRBD1 aligns across 8 bases. The CDR3 covers 13 residues. With 8 bases clipped from V and 6 bases from J, the junction kept 9 bases outside the gene matches. Germline-derived CDR1 and CDR2 are DFQATT and SNEGSKA (reference sequence). This chain's CDR3 is CSTKQGVSQPQHF. CDR3 sequence (DNA): TGCAGTACAAAACAGGGGGTGAGTCAGCCCCAGCATTTT.

This clonotype was picked up a small number of times. The chain has TRBV6-1 and TRBJ2-3; D may match TRBD1 or TRBD2 (5 bases each). CDR1 MNHNS and CDR2 SASEGT come from the germline V gene. The CDR3 contains 16 residues. Trimming pared 6 bases from V and 5 bases from J, leaving 21 bases between. The CDR3, as DNA: TGTGCCAGCAGGCCTGCAGGGAGCTCGAGAGGAGATACGCAGTATTTT. The encoded protein is CASRPAGSSRGDTQYF.

The CDR3 sequence is CASSHDRGRYEQYF. DNA of the CDR3: TGTGCCAGCAGCCATGACAGGGGGAGGTACGAGCAGTACTTC. The chain is built from TRBV11-2 and TRBJ2-7; 9 bases are shared with TRBD1. The trim removed 5 bases at V and 4 bases at J, leaving 6 bases unmatched. Looked up from germline, CDR1 is SGHAT and CDR2 is FQNNGV. The CDR3 contains 14 residues.

J is TRBJ2-5 and V is TRBV5-1, with D hard to call. V lost 0 bases, J lost 3 bases, and 12 bases lay in between. The CDR3 totals 15 residues. CDR1 is SGHRS, CDR2 YFSETQ, per germline. The CDR3 bases are TGCGCCAGCAGCTTGGCCGCACAGTTGGAAGAGACCCAGTACTTC. It codes for CASSLAAQLEETQYF. The full variable domain, completed using reference TRBV5-1 and TRBJ2-5, is KAGVTQTPRYLIKTRGQQVTLSCSPISGHRSVSWYQQTPGQGLQFLFEYFSETQRNKGNFPGRFSGRQFSNSRSEMNVSTLELGDSALYLCASSLAAQLEETQYFGPGTRLLVL.

This clonotype was counted only a few times. V and J are TRBV6-1 and TRBJ2-3; 8 nucleotides match TRBD2. J was trimmed by 11 bases and V by 1 base; bases with no gene match: 11. This CDR3 contains 15 residues. In germline, CDR1 is MNHNS, CDR2 SASEGT. DNA of the CDR3: TGTGCCAGCAGTGAAGGGAAAGCGGGGGCGTCTGGGCAGTATTTT. It encodes CASSEGKAGASGQYF.

This clonotype was observed at least ten times. The gene calls are TRBV4-3 and TRBJ2-3; TRBD2 matches at 16 bases. Trimming cost V 4 bases and J 5 bases; bases outside gene matches: 6. Per the germline V gene, CDR1 is LGHNA and CDR2 is YSLEER. CDR3 size: 17 residues. The CDR3 here is CASSPGLAGGPGDTQYF. The CDR3 DNA follows: TGCGCCAGCAGCCCGGGACTAGCGGGGGGGCCCGGAGATACGCAGTATTTT.

The genes are TRBV29-1 and TRBJ1-1; D is ambiguous. The germline gives CDR1 SQVTM, CDR2 ANQGSEA. The CDR3 has 10 amino acids. The V end was cut by 4 bases, the J end by 4 bases, with 4 bases between. CDR3: CSVGTTEAFF. DNA for the CDR3: TGCAGCGTTGGGACCACTGAAGCTTTCTTT.

Many counts were recorded for this clonotype. The J gene is TRBJ2-2, the V gene TRBV10-3; D gene unclear. This CDR3 is 15 amino acids long. V lost 5 bases, J lost 0 bases, and 10 bases lay in between. CDR1 is ENHRY and CDR2 is SYGVKD in the germline V gene. This CDR3 reads CAISLDPANTGELFF. The CDR3 DNA sequence: TGTGCCATCAGTCTGGACCCAGCGAACACCGGGGAGCTGTTTTTT.

This clonotype has a handful of counts. The chain links TRBV9 to TRBJ2-6; D possibly corresponds to TRBD2 (5 bases). The V and J ends lost 4 bases and 2 bases respectively, with 7 bases between them. This CDR3 is 14 amino acids long. The germline gives CDR1 SGDLS, CDR2 YYNGEE. As DNA, the CDR3 is TGTGCCAGCAGCCCACTAGCTGGGGCCAACGTCCTGACTTTC. This translates into CASSPLAGANVLTF.

This clonotype was counted a single time. The CDR3 loop is CASSQALGLPYEQYF. The CDR3 DNA reads TGTGCCAGCAGCCAAGCCCTGGGACTACCCTACGAGCAGTACTTC. J is TRBJ2-7 and V is TRBV4-2; 7 nucleotides agree with TRBD2. The germline V gene encodes CDR1 LGHNA and CDR2 YNFKEQ. The CDR3 runs 15 residues. Losses at the gene ends were 1 base for V and 2 bases for J; bases not matched to a gene: 5.

The chain joins TRBV14 to TRBJ2-5; TRBD2 matches 7 bases. The junction had 7 bases not matched to a gene; V was cut back by 2 bases and J by 7 bases. This CDR3 contains 14 residues. Germline CDR1 SGHDN, CDR2 FVKESK. The CDR3 bases are TGTGCCAGCAGCCAATTCGGGGCTAGCGGGACCCAGTACTTC. This gives the protein CASSQFGASGTQYF.

This clonotype has only a few counts. The J gene is TRBJ2-7, the V gene TRBV20-1, with TRBD2 matching over 11 bases. Germline lookup yields CDR1 DFQATT and CDR2 SNEGSKA (reference sequence). The CDR3 is 14 amino acids. V shed 5 bases, J shed 5 bases, and the junction held 8 bases outside the gene matches. The CDR3: CSALHSTSGNEQYF. The DNA of the CDR3 is TGCAGTGCTCTACATTCGACTAGCGGGAACGAGCAGTACTTC.

The V gene is TRBV12-3 or TRBV12-4, the J gene TRBJ2-5, with TRBD1 as a possible D gene (5 bases). Trimming cost V 5 bases and J 0 bases, with 7 bases left between them. The CDR3 extends over 13 amino acids. The chain's CDR3 is CASSRQNQETQYF. The CDR3 DNA sequence: TGTGCCAGCAGTCGACAGAACCAAGAGACCCAGTACTTC.

The chain has TRBV28 and TRBJ1-5, with 7 positions matching TRBD1. The CDR3 has 15 amino acids. The germline V gene has CDR1 MDHEN and CDR2 SYDVKM. After removal of 6 bases from V and 2 bases from J, the junction contained 7 bases not matched to a gene. CDR3 in DNA: TGTGCCAGCAGCACGACAGGGCAGGGCAATCAGCCCCAGCATTTT. Encoded protein: CASSTTGQGNQPQHF.